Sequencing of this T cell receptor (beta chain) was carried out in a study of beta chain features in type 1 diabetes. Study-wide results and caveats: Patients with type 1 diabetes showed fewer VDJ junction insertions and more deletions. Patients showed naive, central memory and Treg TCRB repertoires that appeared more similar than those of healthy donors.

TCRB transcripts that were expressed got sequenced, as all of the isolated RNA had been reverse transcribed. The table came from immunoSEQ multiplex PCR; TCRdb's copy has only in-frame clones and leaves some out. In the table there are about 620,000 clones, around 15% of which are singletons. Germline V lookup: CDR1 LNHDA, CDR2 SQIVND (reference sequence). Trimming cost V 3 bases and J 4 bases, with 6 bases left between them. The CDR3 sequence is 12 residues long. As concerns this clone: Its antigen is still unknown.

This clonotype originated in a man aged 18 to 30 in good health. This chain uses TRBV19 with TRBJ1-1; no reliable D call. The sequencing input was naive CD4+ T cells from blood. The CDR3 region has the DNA TGTGCCAGTAGTATTAAAAGCACTGAAGCTTTCTTT. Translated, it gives CASSIKSTEAFF.